The rows below give T cell receptor beta chains drawn from one sample of a study of blood T cell repertoires in COVID-19. Here immunoSEQ multiplex PCR was the method, and the copy in TCRdb shows in-frame clones only, minus some. The sample has approximately 300,000 clones, 85% seen once. Specimen: PBMCs or T cells enriched from blood (not recorded which). These receptors originate from a woman aged 30 to 39 who had been exposed to COVID-19. Both conserved end residues are part of each CDR3. A D gene is named only where the DNA matches it firmly. Only some rows state a clone size, as once, few, many or a class for expanded clones.

D: -; V: TRBV4-3; J: TRBJ1-2; size: -; CDR3: CASSQDRYRPTF; DNA: TGCGCCAGCAGCCAAGATCGGTACAGGCCCACCTTC
D: TRBD1; V: TRBV28; J: TRBJ1-6; size: once; CDR3: CAIVDRGHSGSPLHF; DNA: TGTGCCATAGTGGACAGGGGGCATTCTGGTTCACCCCTCCACTTT
D: TRBD1; V: TRBV2; J: TRBJ1-2; size: once; CDR3: CASSGQGTSVSRGYTF; DNA: TGTGCCAGCAGTGGACAGGGAACGTCGGTTAGTAGGGGCTACACCTTC
D: -; V: TRBV20-1; J: TRBJ1-1; size: -; CDR3: CSASAGWTEAFF; DNA: TGCAGTGCTAGTGCAGGGTGGACTGAAGCTTTCTTT
D: -; V: TRBV19; J: TRBJ1-1; size: -; CDR3: CASSPRGREVSAAFF; DNA: TGTGCCAGTAGTCCTCGGGGCAGGGAGGTTTCCGCGGCTTTCTTT
D: -; V: TRBV9; J: TRBJ2-1; size: -; CDR3: CASSVVFERQFF; DNA: TGTGCCAGCAGCGTAGTCTTCGAGCGGCAGTTCTTC
D: -; V: TRBV7-8; J: TRBJ2-4; size: -; CDR3: CASSLQPWFDYPEFWAKNIQYF; DNA: TGTGCCAGCAGCTTACAACCCTGGTTCGACTACCCCGAATTTTGGGCCAAAAACATTCAGTACTTC
D: TRBD1; V: TRBV5-1; J: TRBJ2-5; size: few; CDR3: CASSSGTGAQETQYF; DNA: TGCGCCAGCAGCTCCGGGACAGGGGCCCAAGAGACCCAGTACTTC
D: -; V: TRBV19; J: TRBJ1-6; size: few; CDR3: CASSTTSYSPLHF; DNA: TGTGCCAGTAGTACTACTAGTTATTCACCCCTCCACTTT
D: -; V: TRBV4-3; J: TRBJ2-1; size: -; CDR3: CASSQDLSGHYNEQFF; DNA: TGCGCCAGCAGCCAAGATCTCAGCGGGCATTACAATGAGCAGTTCTTC
D: TRBD1; V: TRBV7-9; J: TRBJ2-1; size: few; CDR3: CASMRGGYEQFF; DNA: TGTGCCAGCATGAGAGGGGGCTATGAGCAGTTCTTC
D: TRBD2; V: TRBV6-5; J: TRBJ2-2; size: once; CDR3: CASSYAGVTGELFF; DNA: TGTGCCAGCAGTTATGCGGGAGTGACCGGGGAGCTGTTTTTT
D: -; V: TRBV5-1; J: TRBJ1-4; size: once; CDR3: CASSSGRSDEKLFF; DNA: TGCGCCAGCAGCTCCGGGAGATCGGATGAAAAACTGTTTTTT
D: TRBD2; V: TRBV3-1/TRBV3-2; J: TRBJ2-5; size: -; CDR3: CASSPYSGGARETQYF; DNA: TGTGCCAGCAGCCCATATAGCGGGGGGGCTCGAGAGACCCAGTACTTC
D: TRBD1; V: TRBV9; J: TRBJ1-2; size: -; CDR3: CASSAGTGSGYGYTF; DNA: TGTGCCAGCAGCGCCGGGACAGGGAGTGGCTATGGCTACACCTTC
D: TRBD1; V: TRBV7-9; J: TRBJ1-1; size: -; CDR3: CASRISWDRGKVEAFF; DNA: TGTGCCAGCAGAATTTCCTGGGACAGGGGGAAGGTTGAAGCTTTCTTT
D: -; V: TRBV28; J: TRBJ2-7; size: -; CDR3: CASTIPGGSYEQYF; DNA: TGTGCCAGTACTATCCCTGGAGGAAGTTACGAGCAGTACTTC
D: -; V: TRBV5-6; J: TRBJ2-6; size: -; CDR3: CASSLITGTTGANVLTF; DNA: TGTGCCAGCAGCTTGATAACAGGGACTACTGGGGCCAACGTCCTGACTTTC
D: TRBD1; V: TRBV30; J: TRBJ1-1; size: once; CDR3: CAWRQRGQGNTEAFF; DNA: TGTGCCTGGAGGCAAAGGGGACAGGGAAACACTGAAGCTTTCTTT
D: -; V: TRBV5-4; J: TRBJ2-2; size: -; CDR3: CASSLDGGGTGELFF; DNA: TGTGCCAGCAGCTTGGACGGCGGAGGGACCGGGGAGCTGTTTTTT
D: -; V: TRBV12-3/TRBV12-4; J: TRBJ2-1; size: -; CDR3: CASLDRHNEQFF; DNA: TGTGCCAGCCTCGACAGGCATAATGAGCAGTTCTTC
D: -; V: TRBV10-3; J: TRBJ2-2; size: -; CDR3: CAISEREGGTGELFF; DNA: TGTGCCATCAGTGAGAGGGAGGGGGGCACCGGGGAGCTGTTTTTT
D: -; V: TRBV7-9; J: TRBJ1-4; size: few; CDR3: CASSGGIATNEKLFF; DNA: TGTGCCAGCAGCGGCGGAATTGCAACTAATGAAAAACTGTTTTTT
D: -; V: TRBV3-1/TRBV3-2; J: TRBJ1-2; size: once; CDR3: CASSLRNFREGGYTF; DNA: TGTGCCAGCAGCCTGAGAAACTTCAGGGAGGGCGGCTACACCTTC
D: -; V: TRBV7-2; J: TRBJ2-1; size: -; CDR3: CASSLVRGRSSYNEQFF; DNA: TGTGCCAGCAGCTTAGTTAGAGGGCGAAGCTCCTACAATGAGCAGTTCTTC
D: -; V: TRBV28; J: TRBJ2-2; size: -; CDR3: CASSPSPGNTGELFF; DNA: TGTGCCAGCAGTCCCTCCCCCGGGAACACCGGGGAGCTGTTTTTT
D: TRBD1; V: TRBV18; J: TRBJ1-5; size: -; CDR3: CASSSRDSTYQPQHF; DNA: TGTGCCAGCTCAAGCCGGGACAGTACTTATCAGCCCCAGCATTTT
D: TRBD1; V: TRBV10-3; J: TRBJ1-5; size: -; CDR3: CAISESAGGSLGNQPQHF; DNA: TGTGCCATCAGTGAGTCGGCAGGGGGCTCTTTGGGGAATCAGCCCCAGCATTTT
D: -; V: TRBV10-1; J: TRBJ1-5; size: -; CDR3: CASSAGVNQPQHF; DNA: TGCGCCAGCAGTGCAGGGGTCAATCAGCCCCAGCATTTT
D: -; V: TRBV5-1; J: TRBJ2-6; size: -; CDR3: CASNLESGSSSGANVLTF; DNA: TGCGCCAGCAACTTGGAGTCAGGGTCAAGCTCTGGGGCCAACGTCCTGACTTTC
D: -; V: TRBV19; J: TRBJ2-1; size: -; CDR3: CASSMDGTSYNEQFF; DNA: TGTGCCAGTAGTATGGACGGGACTTCCTACAATGAGCAGTTCTTC
D: TRBD2; V: TRBV11-2; J: TRBJ2-5; size: -; CDR3: CASSLRLAGAYQETQYF; DNA: TGTGCCAGCAGCTTAAGGCTAGCGGGGGCCTACCAAGAGACCCAGTACTTC
D: -; V: TRBV12-3/TRBV12-4; J: TRBJ1-4; size: -; CDR3: CASSFLDWKLFF; DNA: TGTGCCAGCAGTTTTTTAGACTGGAAACTGTTTTTT
D: TRBD1; V: TRBV6-1; J: TRBJ1-1; size: once; CDR3: CASSGGDRVMNTEAFF; DNA: TGTGCCAGCAGTGGAGGAGACAGGGTAATGAACACTGAAGCTTTCTTT
D: TRBD2; V: TRBV25-1; J: TRBJ2-1; size: -; CDR3: CASSEALAGGAYNEQFF; DNA: TGTGCCAGCAGTGAGGCGCTAGCGGGAGGGGCCTACAATGAGCAGTTCTTC